This TCR beta chain was profiled in a study of post-analysis software for immune sequencing data. Study background: Relapsing-remitting, secondary progressive and progressive-relapsing forms of multiple sclerosis all featured among disease courses. Findings and caveats of the study: Strong same-batch co-clustering of samples appeared with F measure clustering.

This clonotype was found a few times. Its matching antigen is unknown. TCR beta cDNA libraries included unique molecular identifiers. TCRdb itself ran the PCR reads through MiXCR, one entry per CDR3 protein. This table has hundreds of thousands of distinct CDR3 sequences, 55% to 70% appearing once. Sequencing used blood. The clonotype was recovered from a girl aged 2 to 10 with multiple sclerosis.

The DNA of the CDR3 is TGTGCCAGCAGCTTTGTCTCCAATGAGCAGTTCTTC. Its translation: CASSFVSNEQFF. The chain recombines TRBV5-5 with TRBJ2-1; D uncertain. The germline V gene encodes CDR1 SGHKS and CDR2 YYEKEE (reference sequence). The V gene lost 2 bases and the J gene lost 6 bases, with 6 bases spanning the gap. The CDR3 sequence is 12 residues long.